This T cell receptor beta chain was sequenced during a study of T cells expressing NK-cell markers. In the study overall: Sorted CD3+CD56-NKG2C+, CD3+CD56+NKG2C- and CD3+CD56+NKG2C+ T cells were the source of the TCR beta repertoires. One of the eight sequenced donors was seronegative, whereas the other seven were HCMV-seropositive.

Worth noting for this clonotype: Its matching antigen is unknown.

The study, taken as a whole, reports: Similarly, these clonotypes led the CD3+CD56-NKG2C+ fraction as well in a handful of donors. Six of the donors carried dominant NKG2C+ clonotypes that took up 1.0-7.0% of their CD8+ T cells.

From its re-call of the 5' RACE reads, TCRdb lists each CDR3 protein once, without DNA. This table holds roughly 450,000 distinct CDR3 sequences. Material: blood T cells: a sorted CD56 or NKG2C T cell subset, CD4+ or CD8+ T cells, or bulk PBMC T cells (not recorded which). This TCR derives from a woman in her forties or fifties in good health.

CDR3 residues: CASSQGVGAFYEQYF. The J gene is TRBJ2-7, the V gene TRBV4-1. This CDR3 is 15 amino acids long. Germline V CDR1 and CDR2: MGHRA, YSYEKL.